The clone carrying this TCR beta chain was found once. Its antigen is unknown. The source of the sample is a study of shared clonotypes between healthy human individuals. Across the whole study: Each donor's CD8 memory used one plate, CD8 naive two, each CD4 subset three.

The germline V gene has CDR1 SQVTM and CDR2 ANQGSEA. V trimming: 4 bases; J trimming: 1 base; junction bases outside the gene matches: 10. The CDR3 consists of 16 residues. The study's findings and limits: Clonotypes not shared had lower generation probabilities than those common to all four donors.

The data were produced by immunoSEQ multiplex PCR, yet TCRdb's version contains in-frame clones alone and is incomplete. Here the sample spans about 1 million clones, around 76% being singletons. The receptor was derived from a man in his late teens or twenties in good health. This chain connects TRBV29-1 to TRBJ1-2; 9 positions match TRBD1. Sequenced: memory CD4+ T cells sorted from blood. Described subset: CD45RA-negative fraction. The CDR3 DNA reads TGCAGCGTTGCGGGGACAGGGATAACTGTTAACTATGGCTACACCTTC. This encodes CSVAGTGITVNYGYTF. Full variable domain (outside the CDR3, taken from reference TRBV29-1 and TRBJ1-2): SAVISQKPSRDICQRGTSLTIQCQVDSQVTMMFWYRQQPGQSLTLIATANQGSEATYESGFVIDKFPISRPNLTFSTLTVSNMSPEDSSIYLCSVAGTGITVNYGYTFGSGTRLTVV.